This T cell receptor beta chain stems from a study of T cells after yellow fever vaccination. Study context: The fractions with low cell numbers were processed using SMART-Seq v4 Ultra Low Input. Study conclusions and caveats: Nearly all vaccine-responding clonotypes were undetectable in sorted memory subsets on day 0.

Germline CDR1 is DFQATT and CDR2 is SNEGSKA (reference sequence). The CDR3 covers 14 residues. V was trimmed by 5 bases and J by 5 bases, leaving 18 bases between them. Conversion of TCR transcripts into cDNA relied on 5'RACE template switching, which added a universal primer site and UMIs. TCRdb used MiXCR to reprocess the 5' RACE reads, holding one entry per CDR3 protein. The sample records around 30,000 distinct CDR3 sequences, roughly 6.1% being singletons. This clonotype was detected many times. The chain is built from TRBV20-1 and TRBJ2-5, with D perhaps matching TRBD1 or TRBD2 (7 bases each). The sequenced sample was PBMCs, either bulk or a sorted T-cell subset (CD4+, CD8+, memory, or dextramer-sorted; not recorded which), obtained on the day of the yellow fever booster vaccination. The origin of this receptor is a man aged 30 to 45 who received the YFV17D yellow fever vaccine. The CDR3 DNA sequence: TGCAGTGCTCTGGGGGAGGGGGCGAGGGAGACCCAGTACTTC. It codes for CSALGEGARETQYF.